The clone carrying this T cell receptor beta chain appeared a few times. Its antigen remains unidentified. The record originates from a study of blood T cells in healthy people across ages. The authors ran a second PCR of 7 to 11 cycles using a sample-barcoded 5' primer and a J-beta primer mix. A template-switch adaptor containing 12 random nucleotides labeled each cDNA molecule. TCRdb itself ran the 5' RACE reads through MiXCR, one entry per CDR3 protein. This repertoire shows 750,000 to 850,000 distinct CDR3 sequences, 20% to 30% found once; its top ten account for 3% to 4%. Findings and limits, study-wide: It was held that the diversity estimates obtained from one million T cells were underestimates.

Germline CDR1 SGHTA, CDR2 FQGNSA. The CDR3 is 15 amino acids. V shed 3 bases, J shed 4 bases, and the junction held 8 bases outside the gene matches. This sample was also put to use in a study of T cells of mothers and their children. From that paper: Donation involved three healthy Caucasian mothers and the six children that they had.

Sequenced sample: blood. This receptor was taken from a boy between 10 and 17 years old in good health. The chain uses TRBV7-2 and TRBJ1-2, with 7 bases that match TRBD1. CDR3 in amino acids: CASSFSRGLAYGYTF. As DNA, the CDR3 is TGTGCCAGCAGCTTTAGTAGGGGGCTGGCCTATGGCTACACCTTC.